A single sample is the source of the 18 T cell receptor beta chains below, sequenced in a study of human T cells and chemical hapten exposure (dated by TCRdb to the early 2020s). Read against the paper, the sample's time point label means: patch test 1, 2 weeks after DPC sensitization. The treatment or condition label corresponds to: therapeutic diphenylcyclopropenone sensitization with weekly scalp DPC. Library prep was done by RACE. Sequencing was carried out with a NextSeq 500. The public reads were run again by TCRdb, first through fastp at Q25 and then through MiXCR, and only productive beta chains were kept. Rows merge per CDR3 protein into single entries with the most common DNA and genes. For this sample the table gives around 340,000 distinct CDR3 sequences, of which about 7% were detected only once. The ten largest clonotypes hold about 8% of the sample. The input for sequencing was whole blood, taken in connection with sensitization to the hapten diphenylcyclopropenone (DPC). These receptors were obtained from a woman between 18 and 30 years old with alopecia areata. Some clones in this sample may be carry-over from other donors' samples.

This clonotype was seen a few times. This sequence joins TRBV13 and TRBJ2-4; D is tentatively TRBD1 or TRBD2 (5 bases each). The CDR3 has 15 residues. V lost 1 base and J lost 4, with 11 bases in between. Per germline, CDR1 PRHDT and CDR2 FYEKMQ (reference sequence). The CDR3 bases are TGTGCCAGCAGCTTAGAGGGGACCTCTAAAAACATTCAGTACTTC. It specifies CASSLEGTSKNIQYF.

This clonotype has only a few counts. The J gene is TRBJ2-7, the V gene TRBV28; D is perhaps TRBD1 (5 bases). In germline, CDR1 is MDHEN, CDR2 SYDVKM. The CDR3 covers 13 residues. The ends were cut back, 5 bases at V and 5 bases at J, with 13 bases in the middle. The CDR3 loop reads CASSPDSPHEQYF. The CDR3 DNA reads as TGTGCCAGCAGTCCCGACAGCCCCCACGAGCAGTACTTC.

This clonotype has ten or more counts. The chain links TRBV4-2 to TRBJ1-3; D remains unclear. V was clipped by 6 bases and J by 0 bases, with 12 bases between them. The CDR3 totals 15 residues. Germline values: CDR1 LGHNA, CDR2 YNFKEQ. As DNA, the CDR3 is TGTGCCAGCAGTCCCGACATCTCCTCTGGAAACACCATATATTTT. Its protein product is CASSPDISSGNTIYF.

This clonotype was detected ten times or more. The CDR3 sequence is CASSLALAGQETQYF. The CDR3, as DNA: TGTGCCAGCAGCTTGGCCCTAGCGGGTCAAGAGACCCAGTACTTC. The V and J genes are TRBV5-4 and TRBJ2-5, with 8 bases matching TRBD2. V lost 0 bases and J lost 2; bases outside the gene matches: 3. The CDR3 is 15 amino acids. The germline gives CDR1 SGHNT, CDR2 YYREEE (reference sequence).

This clonotype appeared a few times. This chain uses TRBV2 with TRBJ2-3, with 9 bases identical to TRBD1. Germline CDR1 reads SNHLY; CDR2 reads FYNNEI. Trimming removed 8 bases from V and 3 bases from J; junction bases left unmatched: 15. The CDR3 consists of 17 residues. The CDR3 DNA sequence: TGTGCCAGCCAGTTCCCAACCGGGACAGGGACGACAGATACGCAGTATTTT. Translated: CASQFPTGTGTTDTQYF.

The chain employs TRBV3-1 and TRBJ2-2; D ambiguous. In germline, CDR1 is LGHDT, CDR2 YNNKEL (reference sequence). V shed 0 bases and J shed 3 bases, with 8 bases lying between them. CDR3 length: 15 amino acids. The CDR3 spells CASSQDRAYTGELFF. The DNA for the CDR3 is TGTGCCAGCAGCCAAGACCGGGCGTACACCGGGGAGCTGTTTTTT.

This clonotype was counted ten times or more. J is TRBJ2-6 and V is TRBV20-1; no firm D call. Germline CDR1 DFQATT, CDR2 SNEGSKA (reference sequence). The CDR3 is made up of 14 amino acids. Trimming left V 1 base short and J 2 bases short, with 6 bases between. Written as DNA, the CDR3 is TGCAGTGCTAGAGTGACCCCTGGGGCCAACGTCCTGACTTTC. It yields the protein CSARVTPGANVLTF.

This clonotype was seen a few times. This chain uses TRBV6-5 with TRBJ1-1; tentative D call: TRBD1 (5 bases). Germline values: CDR1 MNHEY, CDR2 SVGAGI. Trimming left V 7 bases short and J 2 bases short, with 11 bases between. CDR3 length equals 13 residues. DNA for the CDR3: TGTGCCAGCAATACGGGGGTTAACACTGAAGCTTTCTTT. This encodes CASNTGVNTEAFF.

This clonotype was detected ten times or more. The chain carries TRBV20-1 and TRBJ2-3; D perhaps matches TRBD1 (6 bases). Trimming removed 5 bases from V and 11 bases from J, with 17 bases in between. Germline V gene data show CDR1 as DFQATT and CDR2 as SNEGSKA (reference sequence). The CDR3 sequence is 12 residues long. The CDR3 loop is CSAGGLGVGQYF. The CDR3 nucleotides read TGCAGTGCTGGGGGCCTTGGCGTCGGGCAGTATTTT.

This chain links TRBV10-3 with TRBJ1-1; no definite D call. CDR1 is ENHRY and CDR2 is SYGVKD in the germline V gene. V was cut by 4 bases and J by 6 bases, with 21 bases left in between. CDR3 length: 16 amino acids. This CDR3 reads CAISGPDSHRASEAFF. For the CDR3, the DNA is TGTGCCATCAGTGGGCCCGATTCGCATAGGGCCTCTGAAGCTTTCTTT.

This clonotype occurred many times. An end of the junction does not agree with germline; a read error may underlie this. This chain's CDR3 is CASSLGRNQPQHF. Written as DNA, the CDR3 is TGTGCCAGCAGCTTAGGGCGGAATCAGCCCCAGCATTTT. The chain recombines TRBV12-3 or TRBV12-4 with TRBJ1-5; unclear D gene. The CDR3 has 13 amino acids.

This clonotype was seen many times. The genes are TRBV7-8 and TRBJ2-7; possibly TRBD1 for D (5 bases). The CDR3 spans 12 residues. Germline values: CDR1 SGHVS, CDR2 FQNEAQ. V lost 1 base to trimming and J lost 6 bases, with 7 bases between them. The CDR3 loop is CASSLGGTEQYF. CDR3 coding DNA: TGTGCCAGCAGCTTAGGGGGCACCGAGCAGTACTTC. The complete variable domain, with remaining parts taken from reference TRBV7-8 and TRBJ2-7, reads GAGVSQSPRYKVAKRGQDVALRCDPISGHVSLFWYQQALGQGPEFLTYFQNEAQLDKSGLPSDRFFAERPEGSVSTLKIQRTQQEDSAVYLCASSLGGTEQYFGPGTRLTVT.

The chain uses TRBV5-6 and TRBJ2-7; the D gene is possibly TRBD2 (5 bases). With 4 bases removed from V and 3 bases from J, the gap between germline ends came to 8 bases. The CDR3 totals 12 residues. The germline CDR1 and CDR2 sequences are SGHDT and YYEEEE. The CDR3 region is CASSGGVYEQYF. DNA for the CDR3: TGTGCCAGCAGCGGAGGAGTCTACGAGCAGTACTTC.

The table lists this clonotype with a few counts. This chain joins TRBV20-1 and TRBJ2-3; 7 nucleotides match TRBD1. Trimming took 3 bases from V and 2 from J; bases not matched to a gene: 14. CDR1 DFQATT and CDR2 SNEGSKA come from the germline V gene (reference sequence). The CDR3 contains 17 residues. CDR3 amino acids: CSASHPRTGWDTDTQYF. CDR3 coding DNA: TGCAGTGCTAGCCACCCCCGGACAGGCTGGGACACAGATACGCAGTATTTT.

This clonotype was seen only a few times. The rearrangement joins TRBV5-1 to TRBJ1-2; perhaps TRBD1 as D (5 bases). Per the germline V gene, CDR1 is SGHRS and CDR2 is YFSETQ. The CDR3 has 15 residues. The V gene lost 0 bases and the J gene lost 0 bases, with 9 bases spanning the gap. The chain's CDR3 is CASSLVAGSNYGYTF. The CDR3 DNA follows: TGCGCCAGCAGCTTGGTAGCAGGGTCTAACTATGGCTACACCTTC.

The V and J genes are TRBV12-3 or TRBV12-4 and TRBJ2-2; tentatively, D is TRBD1 or TRBD2 (5 bases each). The CDR3 has 16 amino acids. V was shortened by 4 bases and J by 5 bases, with 17 bases between the two germline ends. The CDR3 nucleotides are TGTGCCAGCAGTTCTTCAAAGGGGACGGAAACCGGGGAGCTGTTTTTT. It encodes CASSSSKGTETGELFF.

The chain recombines TRBV12-5 with TRBJ1-1, with 7 bases matching TRBD1. Germline CDR1 is LGHNT and CDR2 is FRNRAP. This CDR3 is built from 17 residues. The J segment lost 4 bases and the V segment lost 0 bases, leaving 11 bases of the junction unmatched. The DNA of the CDR3 is TGTGCTAGTGGTTTGGTTTTCGACAGGGCGAGCAGCACTGAAGCTTTCTTT. Its translation: CASGLVFDRASSTEAFF.

This clonotype was observed a few times. This chain connects TRBV12-3 or TRBV12-4 to TRBJ2-1; D assignment may be TRBD1 or TRBD2 (7 bases each). Between the trimmed V and J ends, which lost 1 base and 3 bases, there was a span of 13 bases. CDR3 length: 16 amino acids. The CDR3 DNA is TGTGCCAGCAGTTTAGAGCCAGGGGGGGGCTACAATGAGCAGTTCTTC. Translation gives CASSLEPGGGYNEQFF.